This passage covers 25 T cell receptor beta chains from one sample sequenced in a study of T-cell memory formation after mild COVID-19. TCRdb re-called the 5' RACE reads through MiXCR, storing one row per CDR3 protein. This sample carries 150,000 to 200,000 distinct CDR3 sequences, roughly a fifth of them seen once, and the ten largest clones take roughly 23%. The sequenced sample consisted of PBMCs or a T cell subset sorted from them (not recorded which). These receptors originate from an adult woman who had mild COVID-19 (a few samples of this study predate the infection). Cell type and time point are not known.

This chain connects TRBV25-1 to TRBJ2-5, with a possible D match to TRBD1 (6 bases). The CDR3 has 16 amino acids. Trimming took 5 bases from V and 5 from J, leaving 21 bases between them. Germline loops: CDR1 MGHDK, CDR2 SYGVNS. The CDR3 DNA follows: TGTGCCAGCAGTAGAACGACAGGACCCTACGGGGAGACCCAGTACTTC. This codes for CASSRTTGPYGETQYF.

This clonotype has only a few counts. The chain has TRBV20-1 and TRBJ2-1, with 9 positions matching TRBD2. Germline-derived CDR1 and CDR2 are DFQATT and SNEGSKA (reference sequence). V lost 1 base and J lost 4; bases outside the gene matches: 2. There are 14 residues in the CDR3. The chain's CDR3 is CSARGLADYNEQFF. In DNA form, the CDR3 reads TGCAGTGCTAGAGGACTAGCGGATTACAATGAGCAGTTCTTC.

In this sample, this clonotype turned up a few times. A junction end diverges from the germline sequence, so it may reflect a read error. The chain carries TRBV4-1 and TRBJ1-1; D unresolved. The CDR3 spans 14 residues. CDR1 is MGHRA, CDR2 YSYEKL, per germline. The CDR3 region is CASSQAWVNNEAFF. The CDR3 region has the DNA TGCGCCAGCAGCCAAGCTTGGGTGAACAATGAAGCTTTCTTT.

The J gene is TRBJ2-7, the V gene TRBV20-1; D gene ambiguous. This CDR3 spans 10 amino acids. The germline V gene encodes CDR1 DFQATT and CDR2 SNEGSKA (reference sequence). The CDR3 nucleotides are TGCAGGGGCGGACGCTACGAGCAGTACTTC. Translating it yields CRGGRYEQYF.

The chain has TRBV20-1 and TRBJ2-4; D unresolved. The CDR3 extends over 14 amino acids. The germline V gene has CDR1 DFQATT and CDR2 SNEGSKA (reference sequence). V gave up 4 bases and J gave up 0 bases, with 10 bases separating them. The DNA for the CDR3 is TGCAGTGCTATTGGGCTCCTAGCCAAAAACATTCAGTACTTC. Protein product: CSAIGLLAKNIQYF.

CDR3 coding DNA: TGTGCCAGCAGTTTGAAGGGGGCGATTCAGCCCCAGCATTTT. Its protein is CASSLKGAIQPQHF. The chain combines TRBV27 with TRBJ1-5, with 7 bases matching TRBD1. J gave up 6 bases and V 3 bases, and 5 bases lay outside the gene matches. CDR3 length: 14 residues. Germline assignment: CDR1 MNHEY and CDR2 SMNVEV (reference sequence).

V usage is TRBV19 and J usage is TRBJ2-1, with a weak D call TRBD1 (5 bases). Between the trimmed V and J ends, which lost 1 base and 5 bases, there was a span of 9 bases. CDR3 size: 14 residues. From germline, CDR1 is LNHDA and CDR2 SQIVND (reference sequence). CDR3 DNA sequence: TGTGCCAGTAGTATAGCAGGGTCGAACAATGAGCAGTTCTTC. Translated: CASSIAGSNNEQFF. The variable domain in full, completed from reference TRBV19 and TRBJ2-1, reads DGGITQSPKYLFRKEGQNVTLSCEQNLNHDAMYWYRQDPGQGLRLIYYSQIVNDFQKGDIAEGYSVSREKKESFPLTVTSAQKNPTAFYLCASSIAGSNNEQFFGPGTRLTVL.

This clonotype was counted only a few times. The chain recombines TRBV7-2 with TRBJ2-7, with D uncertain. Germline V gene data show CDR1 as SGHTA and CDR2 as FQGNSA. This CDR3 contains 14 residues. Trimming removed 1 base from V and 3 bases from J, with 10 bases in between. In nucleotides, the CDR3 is TGTGCCAGCAGCTTAGAGGCCACATACTACGAGCAGTACTTC. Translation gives CASSLEATYYEQYF.

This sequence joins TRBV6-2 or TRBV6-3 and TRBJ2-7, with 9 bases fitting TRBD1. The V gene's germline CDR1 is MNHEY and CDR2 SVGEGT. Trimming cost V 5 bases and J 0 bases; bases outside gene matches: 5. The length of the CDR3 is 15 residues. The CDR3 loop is CASSPGTGFSYEQYF. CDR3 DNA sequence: TGTGCCAGCAGTCCCGGGACAGGGTTCTCCTACGAGCAGTACTTC.

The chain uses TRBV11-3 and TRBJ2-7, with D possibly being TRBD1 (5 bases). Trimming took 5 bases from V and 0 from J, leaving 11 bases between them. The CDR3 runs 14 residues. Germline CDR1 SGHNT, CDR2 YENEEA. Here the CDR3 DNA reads TGTGCCAGCAGCACCCGACAGAGCTCCTACGAGCAGTACTTC. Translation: CASSTRQSSYEQYF.

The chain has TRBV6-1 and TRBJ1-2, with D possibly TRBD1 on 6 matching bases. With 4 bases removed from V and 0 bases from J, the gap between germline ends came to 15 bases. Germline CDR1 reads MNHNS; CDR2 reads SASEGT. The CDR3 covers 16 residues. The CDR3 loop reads CASSVYWDKANYGYTF. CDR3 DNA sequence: TGTGCCAGCAGTGTTTACTGGGACAAAGCTAACTATGGCTACACCTTC.

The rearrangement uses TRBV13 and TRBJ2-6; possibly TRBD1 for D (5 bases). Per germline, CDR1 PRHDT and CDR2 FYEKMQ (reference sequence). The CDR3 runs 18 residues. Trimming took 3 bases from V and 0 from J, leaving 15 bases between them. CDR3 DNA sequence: TGTGCCAGCAGCTTCGACCCCGCAGGGCCCTCTGGGGCCAACGTCCTGACTTTC. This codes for CASSFDPAGPSGANVLTF. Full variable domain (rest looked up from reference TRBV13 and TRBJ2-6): AAGVIQSPRHLIKEKRETATLKCYPIPRHDTVYWYQQGPGQDPQFLISFYEKMQSDKGSIPDRFSAQQFSDYHSELNMSSLELGDSALYFCASSFDPAGPSGANVLTFGAGSRLTVL.

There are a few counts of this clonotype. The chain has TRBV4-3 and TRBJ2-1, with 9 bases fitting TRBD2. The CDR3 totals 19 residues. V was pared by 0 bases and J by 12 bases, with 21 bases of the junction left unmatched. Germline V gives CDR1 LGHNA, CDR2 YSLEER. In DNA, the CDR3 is TGCGCCAGCAGCCAAGATACGTCGTTCGGCGGGAGGGCCGCGTTTGGGCAGTTCTTC. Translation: CASSQDTSFGGRAAFGQFF.

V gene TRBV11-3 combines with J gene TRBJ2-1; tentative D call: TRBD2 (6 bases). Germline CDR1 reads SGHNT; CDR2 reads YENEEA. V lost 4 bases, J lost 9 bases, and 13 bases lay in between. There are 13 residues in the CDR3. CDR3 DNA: TGTGCCAGCAGCTCCCTGCGGGACCGTGAGCAGTTCTTC. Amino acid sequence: CASSSLRDREQFF. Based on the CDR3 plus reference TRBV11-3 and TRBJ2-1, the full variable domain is EAGVVQSPRYKIIEKKQPVAFWCNPISGHNTLYWYLQNLGQGPELLIRYENEEAVDDSQLPKDRFSAERLKGVDSTLKIQPAELGDSAVYLCASSSLRDREQFFGPGTRLTVL.

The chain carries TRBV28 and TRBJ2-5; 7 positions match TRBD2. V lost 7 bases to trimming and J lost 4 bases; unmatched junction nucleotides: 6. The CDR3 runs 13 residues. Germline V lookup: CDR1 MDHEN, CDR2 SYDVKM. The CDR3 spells CASNFVAGETQYF. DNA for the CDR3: TGTGCCAGCAATTTTGTAGCGGGAGAGACCCAGTACTTC.

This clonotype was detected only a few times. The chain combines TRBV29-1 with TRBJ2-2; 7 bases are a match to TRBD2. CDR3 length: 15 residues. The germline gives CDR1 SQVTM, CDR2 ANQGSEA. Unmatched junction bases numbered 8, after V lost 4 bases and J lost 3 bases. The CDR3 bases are TGCAGCGTTGTCGGGGGAGGGTGGGACACCGGGGAGCTGTTTTTT. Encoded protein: CSVVGGGWDTGELFF.

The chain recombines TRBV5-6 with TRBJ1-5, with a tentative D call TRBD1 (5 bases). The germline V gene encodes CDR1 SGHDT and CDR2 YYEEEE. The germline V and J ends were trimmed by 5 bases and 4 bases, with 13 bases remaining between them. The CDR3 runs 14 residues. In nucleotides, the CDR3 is TGTGCCAGCAGTTCAGGGTCCCTTAATCAGCCCCAGCATTTT. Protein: CASSSGSLNQPQHF. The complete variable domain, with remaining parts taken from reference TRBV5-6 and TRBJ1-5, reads DAGVTQSPTHLIKTRGQQVTLRCSPKSGHDTVSWYQQALGQGPQFIFQYYEEEERQRGNFPDRFSGHQFPNYSSELNVNALLLGDSALYLCASSSGSLNQPQHFGDGTRLSIL.

CDR3 nucleotides: TGTGCCAGCAGCCGAGAGGGGTACCACGAGCAGTACTTC. It translates to CASSREGYHEQYF. The chain joins TRBV3-1 to TRBJ2-7, with D perhaps being TRBD1 or TRBD2 (5 bases each). Germline V lookup: CDR1 LGHDT, CDR2 YNNKEL (reference sequence). V lost 4 bases and J 5 bases, leaving 12 bases between the germline ends. The CDR3 sequence is 13 residues long.

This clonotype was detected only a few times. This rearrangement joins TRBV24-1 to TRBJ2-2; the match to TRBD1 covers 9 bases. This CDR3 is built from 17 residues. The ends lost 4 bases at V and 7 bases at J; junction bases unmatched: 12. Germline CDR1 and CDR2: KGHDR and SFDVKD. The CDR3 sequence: CATSEHPDRGKGGELFF. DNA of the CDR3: TGTGCCACCAGTGAACATCCGGACAGGGGTAAAGGCGGGGAGCTGTTTTTT.

The CDR3 spells CSARNSQGLNEQFF. As DNA, the CDR3 is TGCAGTGCTAGGAACAGCCAGGGCCTGAATGAGCAGTTCTTC. The V call is TRBV20-1, the J call TRBJ2-1, with TRBD1 as a possible D gene (5 bases). The CDR3 runs to 14 residues. The V end was cut by 3 bases, the J end by 7 bases, with 16 bases between. Looked up from germline, CDR1 is DFQATT and CDR2 is SNEGSKA (reference sequence).

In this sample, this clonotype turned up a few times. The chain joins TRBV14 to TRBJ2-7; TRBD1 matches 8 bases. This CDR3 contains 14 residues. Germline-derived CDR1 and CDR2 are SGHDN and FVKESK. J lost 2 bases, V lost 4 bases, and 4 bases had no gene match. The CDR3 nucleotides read TGTGCCAGCAGCCCCACAGGGGGAGCCTACGAGCAGTACTTC. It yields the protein CASSPTGGAYEQYF.

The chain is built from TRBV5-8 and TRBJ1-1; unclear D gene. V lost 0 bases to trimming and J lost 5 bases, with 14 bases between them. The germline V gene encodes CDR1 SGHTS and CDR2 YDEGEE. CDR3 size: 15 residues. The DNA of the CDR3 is TGTGCCAGCAGCTTGGATGCGGGAGCACGGACTGAAGCTTTCTTT. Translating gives CASSLDAGARTEAFF. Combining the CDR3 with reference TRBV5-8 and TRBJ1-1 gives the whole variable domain EAGVTQSPTHLIKTRGQQATLRCSPISGHTSVYWYQQALGLGLQFLLWYDEGEERNRGNFPPRFSGRQFPNYSSELNVNALELEDSALYLCASSLDAGARTEAFFGQGTRLTVV.

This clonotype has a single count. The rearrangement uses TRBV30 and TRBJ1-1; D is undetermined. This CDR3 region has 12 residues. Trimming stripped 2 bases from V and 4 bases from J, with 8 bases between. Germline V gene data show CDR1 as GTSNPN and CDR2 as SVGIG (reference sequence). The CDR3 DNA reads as TGTGCCTGGAGTTTTGCGGGCACTGAAGCTTTCTTT. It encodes CAWSFAGTEAFF.

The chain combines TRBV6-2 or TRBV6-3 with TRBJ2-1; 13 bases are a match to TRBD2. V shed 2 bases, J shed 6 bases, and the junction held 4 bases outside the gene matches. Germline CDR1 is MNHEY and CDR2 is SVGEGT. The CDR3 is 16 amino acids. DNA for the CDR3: TGTGCCAGCAGTTACCGCGGACTAGCGGGAGTCAATGAGCAGTTCTTC. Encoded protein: CASSYRGLAGVNEQFF.

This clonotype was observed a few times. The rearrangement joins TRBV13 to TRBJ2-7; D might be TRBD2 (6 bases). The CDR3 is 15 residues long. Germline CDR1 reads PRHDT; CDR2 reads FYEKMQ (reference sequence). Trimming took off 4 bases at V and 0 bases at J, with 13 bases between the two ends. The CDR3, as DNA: TGTGCCAGCAGCTACATAGCGGATAGCTCCTACGAGCAGTACTTC. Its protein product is CASSYIADSSYEQYF.